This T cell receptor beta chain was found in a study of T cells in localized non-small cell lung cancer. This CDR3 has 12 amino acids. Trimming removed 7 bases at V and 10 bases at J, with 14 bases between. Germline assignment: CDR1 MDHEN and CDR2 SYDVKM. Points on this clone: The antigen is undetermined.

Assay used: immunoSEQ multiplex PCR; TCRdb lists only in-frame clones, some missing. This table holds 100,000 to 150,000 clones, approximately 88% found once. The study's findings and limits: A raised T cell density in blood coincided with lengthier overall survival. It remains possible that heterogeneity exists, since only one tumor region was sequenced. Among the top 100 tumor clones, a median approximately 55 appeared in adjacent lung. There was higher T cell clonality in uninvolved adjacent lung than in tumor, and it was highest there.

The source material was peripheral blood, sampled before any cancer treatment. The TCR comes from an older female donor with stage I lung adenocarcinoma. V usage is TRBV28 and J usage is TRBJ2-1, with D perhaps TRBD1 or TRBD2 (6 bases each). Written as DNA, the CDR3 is TGTGCCAGCACCCCAGGAGGGGGAGAGCAGTTCTTC. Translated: CASTPGGGEQFF.